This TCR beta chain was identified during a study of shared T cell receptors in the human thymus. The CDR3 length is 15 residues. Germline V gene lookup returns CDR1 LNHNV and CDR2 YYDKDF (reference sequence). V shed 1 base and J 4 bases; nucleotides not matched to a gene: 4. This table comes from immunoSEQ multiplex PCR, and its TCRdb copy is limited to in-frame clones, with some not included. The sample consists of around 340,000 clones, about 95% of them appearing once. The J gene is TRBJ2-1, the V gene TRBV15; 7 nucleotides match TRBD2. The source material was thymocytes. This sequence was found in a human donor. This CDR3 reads CATSRVAGFYNEQFF. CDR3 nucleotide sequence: TGTGCCACCAGCAGAGTAGCGGGTTTTTACAATGAGCAGTTCTTC.